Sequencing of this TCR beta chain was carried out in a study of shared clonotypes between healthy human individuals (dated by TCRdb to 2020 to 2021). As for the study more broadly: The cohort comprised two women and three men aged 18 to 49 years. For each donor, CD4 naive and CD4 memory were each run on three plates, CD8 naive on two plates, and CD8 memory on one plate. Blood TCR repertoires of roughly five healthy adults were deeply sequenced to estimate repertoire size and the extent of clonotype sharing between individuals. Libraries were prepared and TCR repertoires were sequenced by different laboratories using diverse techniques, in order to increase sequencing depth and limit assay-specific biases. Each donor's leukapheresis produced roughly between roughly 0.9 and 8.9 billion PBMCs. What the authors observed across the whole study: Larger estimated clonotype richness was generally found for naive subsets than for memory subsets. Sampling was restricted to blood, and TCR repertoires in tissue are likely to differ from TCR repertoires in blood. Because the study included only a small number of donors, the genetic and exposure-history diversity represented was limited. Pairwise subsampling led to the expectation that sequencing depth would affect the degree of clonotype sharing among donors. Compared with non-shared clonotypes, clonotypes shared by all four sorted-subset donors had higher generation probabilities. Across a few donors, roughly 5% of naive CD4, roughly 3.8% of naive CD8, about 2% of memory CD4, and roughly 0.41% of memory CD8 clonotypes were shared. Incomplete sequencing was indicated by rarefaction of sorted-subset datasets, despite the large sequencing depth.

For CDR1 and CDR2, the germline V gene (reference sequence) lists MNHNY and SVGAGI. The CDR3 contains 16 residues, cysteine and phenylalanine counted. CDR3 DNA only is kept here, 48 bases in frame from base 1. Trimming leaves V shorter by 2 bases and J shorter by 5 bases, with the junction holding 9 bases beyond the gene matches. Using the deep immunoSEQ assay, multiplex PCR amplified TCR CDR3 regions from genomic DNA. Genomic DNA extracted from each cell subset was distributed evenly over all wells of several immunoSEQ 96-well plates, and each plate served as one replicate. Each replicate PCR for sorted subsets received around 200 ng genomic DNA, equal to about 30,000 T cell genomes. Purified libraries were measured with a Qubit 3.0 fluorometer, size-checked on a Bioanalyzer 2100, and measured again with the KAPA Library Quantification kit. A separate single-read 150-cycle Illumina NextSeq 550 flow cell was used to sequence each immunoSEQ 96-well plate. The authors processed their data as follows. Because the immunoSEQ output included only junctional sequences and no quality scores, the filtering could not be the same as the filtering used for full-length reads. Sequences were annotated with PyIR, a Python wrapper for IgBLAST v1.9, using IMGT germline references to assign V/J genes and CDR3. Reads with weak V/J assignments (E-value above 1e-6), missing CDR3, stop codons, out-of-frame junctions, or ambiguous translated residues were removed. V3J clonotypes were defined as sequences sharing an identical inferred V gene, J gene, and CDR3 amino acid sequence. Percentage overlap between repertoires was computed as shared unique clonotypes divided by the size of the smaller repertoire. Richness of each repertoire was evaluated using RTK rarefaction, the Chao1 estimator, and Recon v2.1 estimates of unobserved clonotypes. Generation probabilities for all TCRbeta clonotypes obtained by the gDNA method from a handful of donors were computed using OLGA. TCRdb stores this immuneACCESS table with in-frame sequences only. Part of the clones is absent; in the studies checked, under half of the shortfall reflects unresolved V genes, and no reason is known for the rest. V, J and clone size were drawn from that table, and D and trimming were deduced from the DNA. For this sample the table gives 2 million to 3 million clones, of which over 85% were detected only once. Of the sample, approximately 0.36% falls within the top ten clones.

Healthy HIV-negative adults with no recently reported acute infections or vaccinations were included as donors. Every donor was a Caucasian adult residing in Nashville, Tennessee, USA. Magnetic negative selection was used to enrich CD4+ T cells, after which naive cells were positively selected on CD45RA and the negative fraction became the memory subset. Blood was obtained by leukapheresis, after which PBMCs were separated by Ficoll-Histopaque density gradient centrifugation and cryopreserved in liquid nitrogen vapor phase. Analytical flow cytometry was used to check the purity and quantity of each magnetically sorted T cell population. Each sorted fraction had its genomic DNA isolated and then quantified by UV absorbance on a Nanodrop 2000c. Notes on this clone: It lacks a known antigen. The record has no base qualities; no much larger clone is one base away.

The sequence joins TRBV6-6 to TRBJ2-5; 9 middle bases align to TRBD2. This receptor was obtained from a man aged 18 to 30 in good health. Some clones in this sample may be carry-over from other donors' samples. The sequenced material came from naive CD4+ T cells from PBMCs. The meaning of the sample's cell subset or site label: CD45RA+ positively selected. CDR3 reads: CASSYGPGLALETQYF. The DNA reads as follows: TGTGCCAGCAGTTACGGCCCGGGACTAGCATTGGAGACCCAGTACTTC.